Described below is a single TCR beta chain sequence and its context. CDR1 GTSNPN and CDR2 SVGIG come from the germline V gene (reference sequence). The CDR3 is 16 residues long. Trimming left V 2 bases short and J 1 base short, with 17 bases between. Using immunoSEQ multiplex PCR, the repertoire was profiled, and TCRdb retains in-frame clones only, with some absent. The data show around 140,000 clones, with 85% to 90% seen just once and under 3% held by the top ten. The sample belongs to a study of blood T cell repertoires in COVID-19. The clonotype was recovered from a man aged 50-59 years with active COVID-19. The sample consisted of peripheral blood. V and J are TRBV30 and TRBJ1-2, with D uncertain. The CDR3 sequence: CAWSNEGPIFNYGYTF. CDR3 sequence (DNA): TGTGCCTGGAGTAACGAGGGCCCGATCTTTAACTATGGCTACACCTTC.